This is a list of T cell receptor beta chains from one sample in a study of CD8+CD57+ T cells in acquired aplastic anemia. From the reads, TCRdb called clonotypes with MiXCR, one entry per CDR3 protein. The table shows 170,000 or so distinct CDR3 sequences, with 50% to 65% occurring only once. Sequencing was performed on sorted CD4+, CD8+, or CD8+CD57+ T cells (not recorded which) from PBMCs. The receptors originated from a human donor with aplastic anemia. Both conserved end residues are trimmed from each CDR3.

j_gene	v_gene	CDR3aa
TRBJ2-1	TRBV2	ASSVKGRRAYNEQF
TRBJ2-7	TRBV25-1	ASSVGTWQGNEQY
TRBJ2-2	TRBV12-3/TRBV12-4	ASNWSGDNTGELF
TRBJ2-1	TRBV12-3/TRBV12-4	ASTWTHIYNEQF
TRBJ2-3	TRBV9	ASSVNQGWVTDTQY
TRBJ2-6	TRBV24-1	ATSDPGQGWSGANVLT
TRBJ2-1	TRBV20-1	SARDLFRGNGELF
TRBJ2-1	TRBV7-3	ASSLLAGGPDNEQF
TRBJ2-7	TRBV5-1	ASSYTGTTYEQY
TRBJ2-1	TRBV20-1	SARDLAGADLNEQF
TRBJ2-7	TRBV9	ASSVATGYEQY
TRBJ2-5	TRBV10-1	ASSESPTADETQY
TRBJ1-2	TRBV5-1	ASSLFGGFSNGYT
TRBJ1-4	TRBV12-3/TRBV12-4	ASSRGQGNEKLF
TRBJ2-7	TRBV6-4	ASSGTDITSYEQY
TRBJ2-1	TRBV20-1	SITGRDEQF
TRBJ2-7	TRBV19	ASSTPSGRGYEQY
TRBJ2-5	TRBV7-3	ASSFLVETQY
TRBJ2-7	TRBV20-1	SADTGPEQY
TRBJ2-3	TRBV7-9	ASSSPVGRYTQY
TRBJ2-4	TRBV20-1	SARDIGKNIQY
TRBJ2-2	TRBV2	ASSLGLAINTGELF
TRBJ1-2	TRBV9	ASSADNYGYT
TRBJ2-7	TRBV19	ATATGPGEQY
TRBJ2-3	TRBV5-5	ASSVWMTDTQY
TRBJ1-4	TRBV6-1	ASGDRIRATNEKLF
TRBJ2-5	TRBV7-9	ASRDLPRAEETQY
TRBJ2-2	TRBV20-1	SARGEGPDTGELF
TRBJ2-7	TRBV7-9	ASSLGGQGSYEQY
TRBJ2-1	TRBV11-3	ASSLRAVGLNEQF
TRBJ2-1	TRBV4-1	ASSQAQGSYNEQF
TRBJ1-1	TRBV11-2	ASSLGQSLEAF
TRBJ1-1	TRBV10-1	ASSGYESMNTEAF
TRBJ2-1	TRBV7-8	ASSPEAGGFSNEQF
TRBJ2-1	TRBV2	ASSELNSYNEQF
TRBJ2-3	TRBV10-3	AIADREDTQY
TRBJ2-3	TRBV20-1	SARGEGLAGADTQY
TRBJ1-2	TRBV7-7	ASRPKQGRGYT
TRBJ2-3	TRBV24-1	ATSSRDTDTQY
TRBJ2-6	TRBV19	ASSIDRHGANVLT
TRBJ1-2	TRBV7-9	ASSLATPVYYGYT
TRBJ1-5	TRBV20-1	SARDLKGTVGNQPQH
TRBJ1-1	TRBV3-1	ASSQLGQAVEAF
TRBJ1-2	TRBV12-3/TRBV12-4	ASSSPGFGYT
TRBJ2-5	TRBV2	ASSEGPPETQY
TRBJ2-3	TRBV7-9	ACRGRGPLGGTDTQY
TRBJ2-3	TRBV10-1	ASSGLVEGTDTQY
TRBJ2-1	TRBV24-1	ATSAVGGGNEQF
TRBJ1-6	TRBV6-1	ASSAWGRPNSPLH
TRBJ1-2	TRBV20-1	SAPSLGYGYT
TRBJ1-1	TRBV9	ASSVGGSEAF
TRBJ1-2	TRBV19	ASTRGGSYGYT
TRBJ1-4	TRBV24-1	ATRRSPKLF